Below are 20 T cell receptor beta chains sequenced from a single sample in a study of cytomegalovirus exposure and HLA in healthy donors. Primers: 60 Vbeta forward and 13 Jbeta reverse. Clones were read by immunoSEQ multiplex PCR, and TCRdb kept only the in-frame ones, dropping some. The table has more than 100,000 clones, 76% seen once; the top ten hold 10%. Input material: PBMCs. Every receptor here comes from a woman between 18 and 29 years old in good health and CMV-seropositive.

In regard to this clone: One junction end does not reproduce the germline sequence, and a read error may be involved. The same CDR3 arises from other DNA sequences in this sample as well. The chain links TRBV7-9 to TRBJ2-7; 8 nucleotides line up with TRBD2. Per the germline V gene, CDR1 is SEHNR and CDR2 is FQNEAQ (reference sequence). The CDR3 has 16 amino acids. The CDR3 protein is CASSIFSGGTNYEQYF. CDR3 sequence (DNA): TGCGCCAGCAGTATTTTCTCGGGGGGGACAAACTACGAGCAGTACTTC.

The gene calls are TRBV6-5 and TRBJ2-7; 15 positions agree with TRBD2. Germline assignment: CDR1 MNHEY and CDR2 SVGAGI. Unmatched junction bases numbered 7, after V lost 6 bases and J lost 7 bases. This CDR3 is built from 15 residues. CDR3 loop: CASSSGLAGGREQYF. CDR3 bases: TGTGCCAGCAGCTCCGGACTAGCGGGGGGGCGGGAGCAGTACTTC.

The genes are TRBV4-1 and TRBJ2-7, with D possibly matching TRBD2 (7 bases). The germline CDR1 and CDR2 sequences are MGHRA and YSYEKL. Trimming stripped 4 bases from V and 3 bases from J, with 19 bases between. The CDR3 covers 16 residues. The CDR3 reads CASSPLVGGPIYEQYF. CDR3 nucleotides: TGCGCCAGCAGCCCCTTGGTGGGGGGGCCGATCTACGAGCAGTACTTC.

The V and J genes are TRBV2 and TRBJ1-5, with unresolved D. The CDR3 length is 14 residues. Germline V CDR1 and CDR2: SNHLY, FYNNEI. Trimming left V 4 bases short and J 5 bases short, with 12 bases between. This CDR3 reads CASSGAHGDQPQHF. The CDR3 DNA follows: TGTGCCAGCAGTGGGGCTCACGGCGATCAGCCCCAGCATTTT.

V is TRBV19 and J is TRBJ1-5; 7 positions match TRBD1. V lost 5 bases to trimming and J lost 4 bases; unmatched junction nucleotides: 8. Germline CDR1 and CDR2: LNHDA and SQIVND (reference sequence). The CDR3 is made up of 15 amino acids. CDR3 loop: CASSPWTGQNQPQHF. DNA for the CDR3: TGTGCCAGTAGTCCGTGGACAGGACAAAATCAGCCCCAGCATTTT. The whole variable domain, filled in from reference TRBV19 and TRBJ1-5, reads DGGITQSPKYLFRKEGQNVTLSCEQNLNHDAMYWYRQDPGQGLRLIYYSQIVNDFQKGDIAEGYSVSREKKESFPLTVTSAQKNPTAFYLCASSPWTGQNQPQHFGDGTRLSIL.

The V and J genes are TRBV28 and TRBJ2-7, with 16 bases that match TRBD2. This CDR3 region has 17 residues. Trimming took 5 bases from V and 4 from J; bases not matched to a gene: 8. Germline V gene lookup returns CDR1 MDHEN and CDR2 SYDVKM. This CDR3 reads CASSTPGLAGGPYEQYF. CDR3 nucleotide sequence: TGTGCCAGCAGTACCCCGGGACTAGCGGGAGGGCCTTACGAGCAGTACTTC.

The rearrangement joins TRBV7-3 to TRBJ2-5, with D possibly matching TRBD1 (5 bases). TRBJ2-7 explains the end of the DNA better; the J call may be wrong. CDR3 size: 13 residues. The V gene's germline CDR1 is SGHTA and CDR2 FQGTGA. CDR3 sequence reads: CASSPRVGHEQYF. The DNA of the CDR3 is TGTGCCAGCAGCCCCAGAGTGGGGCACGAGCAGTACTTC.

J is TRBJ1-5 and V is TRBV28; no clear D. V shed 6 bases and J shed 8 bases, with 11 bases lying between them. The germline CDR1 and CDR2 sequences are MDHEN and SYDVKM. The CDR3 loop spans 12 amino acids. The CDR3 region has the DNA TGTGCCAGCAGAAGTACGGAGGAGCCCCAGCATTTT. Residues: CASRSTEEPQHF.

The chain has TRBV6-5 and TRBJ2-7, with D perhaps TRBD2 (6 bases). Germline lookup yields CDR1 MNHEY and CDR2 SVGAGI. The CDR3 length is 14 residues. V lost 7 bases, J lost 2 bases, and 15 bases lay in between. The CDR3 loop is CASTPVGGTYEQYF. The DNA for the CDR3 is TGTGCCAGCACCCCGGTCGGGGGAACCTACGAGCAGTACTTC.

The V gene is TRBV6-1, the J gene TRBJ1-1; TRBD1 might be the D (5 bases). V dropped 2 bases and J dropped 1 base, with 11 bases sitting between them. Germline loops: CDR1 MNHNS, CDR2 SASEGT. The CDR3 spans 15 residues. The CDR3 sequence is CASSEWQQENTEAFF. Here the CDR3 DNA reads TGTGCCAGCAGTGAATGGCAACAGGAGAACACTGAAGCTTTCTTT.

The chain employs TRBV4-2 and TRBJ1-4; tentatively, D is TRBD1 (5 bases). The CDR3 length is 14 residues. The V gene's germline CDR1 is LGHNA and CDR2 YNFKEQ. Between the trimmed V and J ends, which lost 2 bases and 2 bases, there was a span of 6 bases. The CDR3, as DNA: TGTGCCAGCAGCCAACAGGGCACTAATGAAAAACTGTTTTTT. It codes for CASSQQGTNEKLFF.

The chain couples TRBV28 to TRBJ1-4; D is unclear. Trimming left V 7 bases short and J 4 bases short, with 10 bases between. The CDR3 sequence is 13 residues long. CDR1 and CDR2 from the germline V gene are MDHEN and SYDVKM. CDR3 bases: TGTGCCAGCACTAAGTCCCATAATGAAAAACTGTTTTTT. This encodes CASTKSHNEKLFF.

The chain has TRBV6-4 and TRBJ2-4; D is perhaps TRBD2 (5 bases). Germline CDR1 and CDR2: MRHNA and SNTAGT. Trimming removed 7 bases at V and 8 bases at J, with 21 bases between. The CDR3 is 15 amino acids. CDR3 coding DNA: TGTGCCAGCACCGAGGGCCGCTACGGAGCGGACATTCAGTACTTC. This sequence encodes CASTEGRYGADIQYF.

The chain links TRBV21-1 to TRBJ1-5. TRBV21-1 is deemed a pseudogene. This CDR3 has 18 amino acids. The CDR3 sequence is CASPKDGDSDGGNQPQHF. CDR3 nucleotide sequence: TGTGCCAGCCCCAAAGACGGGGACTCGGACGGGGGCAATCAGCCCCAGCATTTT.

The chain links TRBV27 to TRBJ2-7; a possible D gene is TRBD1 (6 bases). Germline values: CDR1 MNHEY, CDR2 SMNVEV (reference sequence). Trimming shortened V by 8 bases and J by 0 bases, and 11 bases separated the two germline ends. The CDR3 covers 13 residues. CDR3: CASGDKPSYEQYF. The CDR3 DNA reads as TGTGCCAGCGGGGACAAGCCCTCCTACGAGCAGTACTTC.

The rearrangement uses TRBV19 and TRBJ1-1; TRBD1 matches at 7 bases. The CDR3 is 13 amino acids. Trimming removed 7 bases from V and 3 bases from J; junction bases left unmatched: 5. CDR1 and CDR2 (germline): LNHDA, SQIVND (reference sequence). CDR3 coding DNA: TGTGCCAGTATCCAGGGGGGACACACTGAAGCTTTCTTT. This encodes CASIQGGHTEAFF.

The J gene is TRBJ2-3, the V gene TRBV10-1, with 9 bases matching TRBD2. J gave up 3 bases and V 8 bases, and 3 bases lay outside the gene matches. CDR1 and CDR2 from the germline V gene are WNHNN and SYGVQD (reference sequence). The CDR3 totals 13 residues. As DNA, the CDR3 is TGCGCCAGCGCCCTAGCGGGGACAGATACGCAGTATTTT. This gives the protein CASALAGTDTQYF.

DNA for the CDR3: TGTGCCAGCAGCTTACTAGCGGATAAGGATGAGCAGTTCTTC. Its translation: CASSLLADKDEQFF. The genes are TRBV5-6 and TRBJ2-1, with 8 positions matching TRBD2. The CDR3 spans 14 residues. Germline V lookup: CDR1 SGHDT, CDR2 YYEEEE. V lost 2 bases, J lost 8 bases, and 6 bases stayed unmatched.

The sample holds one count of this clone. The genes are TRBV15 and TRBJ2-5, with D uncertain. The CDR3 consists of 18 residues. Per germline, CDR1 LNHNV and CDR2 YYDKDF (reference sequence). Trimming shortened V by 0 bases and J by 1 base, and 18 bases separated the two germline ends. The DNA of the CDR3 is TGTGCCACCAGCAGAGATGTTTTTCTAGGTCCCTCCCAAGAGACCCAGTACTTC. Protein sequence: CATSRDVFLGPSQETQYF. Full variable domain (rest looked up from reference TRBV15 and TRBJ2-5): DAMVIQNPRYQVTQFGKPVTLSCSQTLNHNVMYWYQQKSSQAPKLLFHYYDKDFNNEADTPDNFQSRRPNTSFCFLDIRSPGLGDTAMYLCATSRDVFLGPSQETQYFGPGTRLLVL.

As to this clone: Compared with germline, one end of the junction differs, possibly owing to a read error. The chain employs TRBV9 and TRBJ1-3; perhaps TRBD1 as D (6 bases). The germline V gene has CDR1 SGDLS and CDR2 YYNGEE. The CDR3 consists of 17 residues. Written as DNA, the CDR3 is TGTGCTAGCAGCGTTCGCGGGGGCACGAACTCTGGAAACACCATATATTTT. Translation gives CASSVRGGTNSGNTIYF. The variable domain in full, with the rest retrieved from reference TRBV9 and TRBJ1-3, is DSGVTQTPKHLITATGQRVTLRCSPRSGDLSVYWYQQSLDQGLQFLIQYYNGEERAKGNILERFSAQQFPDLHSELNLSSLELGDSALYFCASSVRGGTNSGNTIYFGEGSWLTVV.